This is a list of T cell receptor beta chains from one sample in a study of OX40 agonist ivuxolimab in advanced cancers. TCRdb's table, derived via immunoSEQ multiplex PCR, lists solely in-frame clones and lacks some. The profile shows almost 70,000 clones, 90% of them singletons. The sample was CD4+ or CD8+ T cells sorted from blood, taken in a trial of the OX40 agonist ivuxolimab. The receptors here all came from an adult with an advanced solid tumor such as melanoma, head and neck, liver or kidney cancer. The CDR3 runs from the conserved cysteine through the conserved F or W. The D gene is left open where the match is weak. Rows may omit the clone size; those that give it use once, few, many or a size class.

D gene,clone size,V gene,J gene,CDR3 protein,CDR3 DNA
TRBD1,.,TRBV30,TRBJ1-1,CARTGAPNTEAFF,TGTGCCCGGACAGGGGCCCCGAACACTGAAGCTTTCTTT
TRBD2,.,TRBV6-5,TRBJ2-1,CASSRGVAGANEQFF,TGTGCCAGCAGCCGGGGGGTTGCGGGAGCTAATGAGCAGTTCTTC
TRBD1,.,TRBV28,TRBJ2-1,CASSGQGAKDEQFF,TGTGCCAGCAGCGGACAGGGGGCGAAGGATGAGCAGTTCTTC
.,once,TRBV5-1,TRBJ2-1,CASRVVDYNEQFF,TGCGCCAGCAGGGTCGTGGACTACAATGAGCAGTTCTTC
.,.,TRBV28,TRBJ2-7,CASRPEESWKYEQYF,TGTGCCAGCAGGCCAGAGGAATCTTGGAAGTACGAGCAGTACTTC
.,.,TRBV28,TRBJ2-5,CASSRQETQYF,TGTGCCAGCAGCCGCCAGGAGACCCAGTACTTC
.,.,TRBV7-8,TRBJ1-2,CASSPGAGYTF,TGTGCCAGCAGTCCCGGCGCAGGCTACACCTTC
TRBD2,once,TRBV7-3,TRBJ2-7,CASSLNPAGVREQYF,TGTGCCAGCAGCTTAAACCCAGCGGGAGTACGCGAGCAGTACTTC
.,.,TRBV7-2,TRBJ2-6,CASSLGGSGSTGANVLTF,TGTGCCAGCAGCCTCGGGGGCAGCGGAAGTACTGGGGCCAACGTCCTGACTTTC
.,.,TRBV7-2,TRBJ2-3,CASSLASVPLADTQYF,TGTGCCAGCAGCTTGGCTAGCGTACCCCTCGCAGATACGCAGTATTTT
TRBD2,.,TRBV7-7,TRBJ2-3,CASSRGGFTDTQYF,TGTGCTAGCAGTCGGGGGGGCTTCACAGATACGCAGTATTTT
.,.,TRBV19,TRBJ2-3,CASSVDYPLTTDTQYF,TGTGCCAGTAGTGTAGACTACCCCCTAACCACAGATACGCAGTATTTT
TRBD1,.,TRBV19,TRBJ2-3,CASLGTGGTDTQYF,TGTGCCAGTCTCGGGACAGGGGGCACAGATACGCAGTATTTT
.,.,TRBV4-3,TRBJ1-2,CASSQEEGVPNYGYTF,TGCGCCAGCAGCCAAGAGGAGGGGGTACCAAACTATGGCTACACCTTC
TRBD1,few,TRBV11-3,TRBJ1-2,CASSLVGTGANYGYTF,TGTGCCAGCAGCTTAGTTGGGACAGGAGCTAACTATGGCTACACCTTC
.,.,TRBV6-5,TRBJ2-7,CASSYHTSYEQYF,TGTGCCAGCAGTTACCATACTAGCTACGAGCAGTACTTC
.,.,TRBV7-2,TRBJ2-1,CASSQGGGASGQFNEQFF,TGTGCCAGCAGCCAGGGTGGGGGAGCATCCGGGCAGTTTAATGAGCAGTTCTTC
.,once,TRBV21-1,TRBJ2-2,CASSKGAPTGELFF,TGTGCCAGCAGCAAGGGCGCACCCACCGGGGAGCTGTTTTTT
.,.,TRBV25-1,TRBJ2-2,CASSESTGSPGELFF,TGTGCCAGCAGTGAATCAACAGGGAGCCCCGGGGAGCTGTTTTTT
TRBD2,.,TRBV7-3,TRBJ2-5,CASSRLAGLETQYF,TGTGCCAGCAGTAGACTAGCGGGACTGGAGACCCAGTACTTC
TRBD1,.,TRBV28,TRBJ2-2,CASSPSGTGRTGELFF,TGTGCCAGCAGTCCTTCCGGGACAGGGCGCACCGGGGAGCTGTTTTTT
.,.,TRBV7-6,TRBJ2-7,CASSLQLTYEQYF,TGTGCCAGCAGCTTACAATTAACTTACGAGCAGTACTTC
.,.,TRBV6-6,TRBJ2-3,CASKRTADTQYF,TGTGCCAGCAAAAGAACTGCAGATACGCAGTATTTT
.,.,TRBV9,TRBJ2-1,CASSVAGALYNEQFF,TGTGCCAGCAGCGTAGCGGGAGCTCTCTACAATGAGCAGTTCTTC